This T cell receptor (beta chain) was documented in a study of T cell repertoires in cytomegalovirus infection. TCRdb reprocessed the reads with MiXCR, giving one entry per CDR3 protein. In the table there are about 490,000 distinct CDR3 sequences, about 11% of which are singletons. This CDR3 comprises 12 residues. Deletions cut 6 bases from V and 7 bases from J, with 9 bases between. Looked up from germline, CDR1 is SGHAT and CDR2 is FQNNGV. Sample: PBMCs. This TCR came from a human donor in good health (CMV status not recorded). Some clones in this sample may be carry-over from other donors' samples. The rearrangement links TRBV11-2 to TRBJ2-2; D is uncertain. The CDR3, as DNA: TGTGCCAGCAGGGGGTATGGCGGGGAGCTGTTTTTT. As protein: CASRGYGGELFF.